These 2 T cell receptor beta chains originate from one sample sequenced in a study of blood T cell repertoires in COVID-19. Here immunoSEQ multiplex PCR was the method, and the copy in TCRdb shows in-frame clones only, minus some. The sample lists 90,000 to 150,000 clones; 75% to 80% were seen once. The sequenced material came from peripheral blood. All receptors come from a human donor in a cohort sampled during active COVID-19.

The genes are TRBV13 and TRBJ2-5; D gene uncertain. CDR3 size: 12 residues. The germline gives CDR1 PRHDT, CDR2 FYEKMQ (reference sequence). Trimming cost V 8 bases and J 7 bases, with 14 bases left between them. The CDR3 region is CASALEPGTQYF. CDR3 nucleotides: TGTGCCAGCGCCTTGGAGCCGGGGACCCAGTACTTC.

The J gene is TRBJ1-5, the V gene TRBV2, with 8 nucleotides matching TRBD1. Looked up from germline, CDR1 is SNHLY and CDR2 is FYNNEI. Trimming cost V 3 bases and J 9 bases; bases outside gene matches: 13. This CDR3 has 16 amino acids. CDR3 sequence: CASSDRGRPVGTPQHF. The CDR3 DNA sequence: TGTGCCAGCAGTGACAGGGGGCGCCCTGTCGGTACGCCCCAGCATTTT. Looking up the rest from reference TRBV2 and TRBJ1-5 gives the full variable domain: EPEVTQTPSHQVTQMGQEVILRCVPISNHLYFYWYRQILGQKVEFLVSFYNNEISEKSEIFDDQFSVERPDGSNFTLKIRSTKLEDSAMYFCASSDRGRPVGTPQHFGDGTRLSIL.